This T cell receptor (beta chain) stems from a study of T cells in Graves' hyperthyroidism and ophthalmopathy. This clonotype was found a few times. Deletions cut 5 bases from V and 5 bases from J, with 12 bases between. There are 13 residues in the CDR3. Per germline, CDR1 MNHEY and CDR2 SVGEGT. No ophthalmopathy progression within 18 months constituted stable Graves' hyperthyroidism. RNA transcripts were the template for amplifying TCR beta CDR3 regions. RT-PCR in the first round (using the HTBI primer set) targeted the TCR CDR3. TCRdb re-derived calls from the multiplex PCR reads in MiXCR, one entry per CDR3 protein. The data hold about 710,000 distinct CDR3 sequences, with roughly 17% observed a single time.

This clonotype was obtained from a man aged 18 to 30 with Graves' hyperthyroidism. This rearrangement joins TRBV6-2 or TRBV6-3 to TRBJ1-1, with D unclear. The specimen sequenced was blood. The CDR3 protein is CASSDGRRTEAFF. CDR3 nucleotide sequence: TGTGCCAGCAGTGACGGGAGACGTACTGAAGCTTTCTTT.